Below are 18 T cell receptor beta chains sequenced from a single sample in a study of blood T cell repertoires in COVID-19. The data were produced by immunoSEQ multiplex PCR, yet TCRdb's version contains in-frame clones alone and is incomplete. The profile shows about 140,000 clones, approximately 85% of them singletons. The source material was peripheral blood. The receptor source for this set is a man in his sixties or seventies with acute or convalescent COVID-19.

This chain uses TRBV5-1 with TRBJ2-7; weak D call: TRBD2 (5 bases). V was clipped by 4 bases and J by 4 bases, with 15 bases between them. Germline V CDR1 and CDR2: SGHRS, YFSETQ. The CDR3 is 14 residues long. CDR3 sequence (DNA): TGCGCCAGCAGCGGACGAGGGTTAGGATACGAGCAGTACTTC. Translation: CASSGRGLGYEQYF.

The genes are TRBV27 and TRBJ1-2; D uncertain. The germline CDR1 and CDR2 sequences are MNHEY and SMNVEV (reference sequence). V was shortened by 0 bases and J by 1 base, with 6 bases between the two germline ends. The CDR3 runs to 14 residues. CDR3 bases: TGTGCCAGCAGTTTATCCCTCCTTAACTATGGCTACACCTTC. The encoded protein is CASSLSLLNYGYTF.

This clone has just one count. The chain employs TRBV10-3 and TRBJ2-7, with D possibly being TRBD2 (6 bases). Between the trimmed V and J ends, which lost 1 base and 1 base, there was a span of 17 bases. The V gene's germline CDR1 is ENHRY and CDR2 SYGVKD. The CDR3 sequence is 17 residues long. The CDR3: CAISELGAGGGSYEQYF. DNA for the CDR3: TGTGCCATCAGTGAGTTAGGTGCAGGTGGAGGGTCCTACGAGCAGTACTTC.

This clone was observed a single time. This chain links TRBV18 with TRBJ2-5, with 12 bases fitting TRBD1. J lost 4 bases, V lost 6 bases, and 9 bases had no gene match. In germline, CDR1 is KGHSH, CDR2 LQKENI. This CDR3 has 16 residues. CDR3 coding DNA: TGTGCCAGCTCCCCCCCGGGGACAGGGGGCCGAGAGACCCAGTACTTC. Residues: CASSPPGTGGRETQYF.

The genes are TRBV19 and TRBJ1-5; TRBD1 might be the D (6 bases). There are 17 residues in the CDR3. V lost 8 bases to trimming and J lost 4 bases, with 24 bases between them. In germline, CDR1 is LNHDA, CDR2 SQIVND (reference sequence). The CDR3 spells CASQTWGGGGKNQPQHF. The CDR3, as DNA: TGTGCCAGTCAAACCTGGGGAGGGGGAGGTAAAAATCAGCCCCAGCATTTT.

This chain links TRBV5-1 with TRBJ2-7, with D perhaps TRBD2 (6 bases). With 4 bases removed from V and 4 bases from J, the gap between germline ends came to 15 bases. This CDR3 is 14 amino acids long. CDR1 is SGHRS and CDR2 is YFSETQ in the germline V gene. CDR3 in amino acids: CASSPRDLDYEQYF. The CDR3 DNA reads TGCGCCAGCAGCCCGCGGGACTTAGATTACGAGCAGTACTTC.

This chain connects TRBV7-9 to TRBJ1-1, with D hard to call. Trimming took off 1 base at V and 8 bases at J, with 11 bases between the two ends. The CDR3 is 13 amino acids. Germline V gives CDR1 SEHNR, CDR2 FQNEAQ (reference sequence). CDR3 loop: CASSLGGPGEAFF. The CDR3 bases are TGTGCCAGCAGCTTAGGTGGGCCGGGAGAAGCTTTCTTT.

This chain connects TRBV4-1 to TRBJ2-1; D may be TRBD2 (7 bases). Germline-derived CDR1 and CDR2 are MGHRA and YSYEKL. The V end lost 0 bases, the J end lost 2 bases, and 14 bases lay between the germline ends. This CDR3 has 17 amino acids. CDR3 amino acids: CASSQDRGRGPYNEQFF. The DNA of the CDR3 is TGCGCCAGCAGCCAAGATCGTGGGCGGGGGCCCTACAATGAGCAGTTCTTC.

V gene TRBV6-2 or TRBV6-3 combines with J gene TRBJ2-7; 7 positions agree with TRBD1. There are 14 residues in the CDR3. V gave up 6 bases and J gave up 1 base; unmatched junction bases: 6. The V gene's germline CDR1 is MNHEY and CDR2 SVGEGT. CDR3 nucleotides: TGTGCCAGCAGCCGATCGGGACAGTCCTACGAGCAGTACTTC. The encoded protein is CASSRSGQSYEQYF.

This clone was seen once. V usage is TRBV21-1 and J usage is TRBJ1-4; TRBD1 was called by the table and not checked on the DNA. TRBV21-1 is listed as a pseudogene. This CDR3 region has 14 residues. In DNA, the CDR3 is TGTGCCAGCAGCATGACAGGGTTTGTCGAAAAACTGTTTTTT. Translation gives CASSMTGFVEKLFF.

The chain uses TRBV5-1 and TRBJ2-5; 9 bases match TRBD2. J lost 0 bases, V lost 0 bases, and 9 bases had no gene match. Germline loops: CDR1 SGHRS, CDR2 YFSETQ. The CDR3 extends over 18 amino acids. The CDR3 loop is CASSLGSSGVQYQETQYF. CDR3 bases: TGCGCCAGCAGCTTGGGATCTAGCGGGGTCCAGTACCAAGAGACCCAGTACTTC.

V is TRBV2 and J is TRBJ1-2, with D perhaps TRBD1 (5 bases). The germline gives CDR1 SNHLY, CDR2 FYNNEI. CDR3 length: 15 amino acids. Trimming left V 6 bases short and J 0 bases short, with 14 bases between. This CDR3 is CASSGQGQANYGYTF. The CDR3 DNA sequence: TGTGCCAGCAGCGGCCAGGGCCAGGCTAACTATGGCTACACCTTC.

The CDR3 here is CASSPRTSGGYGETQYF. CDR3 nucleotide sequence: TGTGCCAGCAGTCCAAGGACTAGCGGGGGATACGGAGAGACCCAGTACTTC. The chain has TRBV6-6 and TRBJ2-5; 13 bases fit TRBD2. Losses at the gene ends were 5 bases for V and 4 bases for J; bases not matched to a gene: 10. Germline values: CDR1 MNHNY, CDR2 SVGAGI (reference sequence). The CDR3 is 17 amino acids.

This rearrangement joins TRBV24-1 to TRBJ2-5; 10 nucleotides align to TRBD1. The CDR3 consists of 17 residues. V lost 4 bases and J lost 5; bases outside the gene matches: 12. From germline, CDR1 is KGHDR and CDR2 SFDVKD. CDR3 in amino acids: CATSDPPGQGVGETQYF. CDR3 nucleotides: TGTGCCACCAGTGACCCACCTGGACAGGGGGTCGGGGAGACCCAGTACTTC.

The rearrangement links TRBV29-1 to TRBJ1-2; weak D call: TRBD1 (6 bases). CDR1 is SQVTM, CDR2 ANQGSEA, per germline. Trimming took off 2 bases at V and 4 bases at J, with 17 bases between the two ends. This CDR3 is built from 15 residues. This CDR3 is CSVEREQGLFYGYTF. In DNA form, the CDR3 reads TGCAGCGTTGAACGAGAGCAGGGGCTCTTCTATGGCTACACCTTC.

V usage is TRBV24-1 and J usage is TRBJ1-2, with no clear D. From germline, CDR1 is KGHDR and CDR2 SFDVKD. CDR3 length equals 13 residues. V was pared by 10 bases and J by 2 bases, with 13 bases between. CDR3 amino acids: CATGGDQNYGYTF. The DNA for the CDR3 is TGTGCCACGGGAGGAGACCAAAACTATGGCTACACCTTC.

The chain links TRBV5-1 to TRBJ2-3; TRBD2 agrees at 11 bases. The length of the CDR3 is 16 residues. In germline, CDR1 is SGHRS, CDR2 YFSETQ. The J segment lost 4 bases and the V segment lost 2 bases, leaving 6 bases of the junction unmatched. CDR3 nucleotides: TGCGCCAGCAGCTTAGGACTAGCGGGTCCTCCAGATACGCAGTATTTT. It codes for CASSLGLAGPPDTQYF.

The rearrangement uses TRBV27 and TRBJ2-7, with 9 bases matching TRBD1. The CDR3 is made up of 18 amino acids. Losses at the gene ends were 4 bases for V and 3 bases for J; bases not matched to a gene: 16. Germline V gene lookup returns CDR1 MNHEY and CDR2 SMNVEV (reference sequence). The CDR3: CASSSLVPVGTGHYEQYF. CDR3 in DNA: TGTGCCAGCAGTTCCCTCGTCCCAGTGGGGACAGGGCACTACGAGCAGTACTTC.